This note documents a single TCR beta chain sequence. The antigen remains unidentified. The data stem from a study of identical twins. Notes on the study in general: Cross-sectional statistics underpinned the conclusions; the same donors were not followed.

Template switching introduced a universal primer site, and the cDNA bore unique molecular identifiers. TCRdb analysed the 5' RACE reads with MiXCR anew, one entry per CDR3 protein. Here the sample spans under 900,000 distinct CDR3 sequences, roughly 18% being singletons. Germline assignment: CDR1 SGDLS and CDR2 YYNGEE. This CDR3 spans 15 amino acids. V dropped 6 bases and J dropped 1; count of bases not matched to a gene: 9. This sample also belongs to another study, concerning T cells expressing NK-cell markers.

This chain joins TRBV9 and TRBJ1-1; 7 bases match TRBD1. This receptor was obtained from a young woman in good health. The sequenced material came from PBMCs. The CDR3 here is CASKRSGTENTEAFF. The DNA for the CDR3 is TGTGCCAGCAAGAGGTCTGGGACAGAGAACACTGAAGCTTTCTTT.